This TCR beta chain was sequenced in a study of T cell responses to AZD1222 COVID-19 vaccine (dated by TCRdb to the early 2020s). As for the study more broadly: AZD1222 recipients with second doses at about 4 weeks or about 12 weeks were pooled, because spike-specific TCR depth and breadth did not differ between schedules. Enrollment into the trials was organized by age into subgroups of 18-55, 56-69 and 70-plus years, and those subgroups contained approximately 160, 26 and 62 TCR-sequenced participants, respectively. A total of more than 230 trial participants underwent TCR sequencing, of whom about 210 received two doses of AZD1222 and 26 received two doses of the MenACWY control vaccine.

Comments on this clone: Its antigen target is currently unknown. No much larger clone exists at a distance of one base, and base qualities are not known.

The CDR3 covers 16 residues, taking in both the cysteine and the phenylalanine. Of all the DNA, just the CDR3 is kept, 48 bases in frame from base 1. V ends up 4 bases short and J 6 bases short, with an unmatched junction base count of 6. CDR1 and CDR2 are drawn from the germline V gene: SGHRS, YFSETQ. Sample time point, as interpreted from the label and publication: baseline before first vaccination. Vaccinee samples came from UK trials COV001 and COV002, including a single-blind randomized controlled phase 2/3 trial of AZD1222 (ChAdOx1 nCoV-19) in healthy adults. Trial participant PBMC samples were collected at day 0 and day 28 after the second dose for TCRbeta chain sequencing. The CDR3 regions of human TCRbeta chains were analyzed by immunosequencing. The source study handled its data this way. TCRs in the repertoires were compared against a reference library of SARS-CoV-2-specific TCRs that had been generated with the MIRA antigen-specificity platform. Breadth meant the fraction of unique TCRs that were SARS-CoV-2-associated, whereas depth meant the fraction of total T cells that were SARS-CoV-2-associated. Using the MIRA data, each spike-specific TCR was mapped to the spike region that the TCR reacts to and placed in a CD4 or CD8 class. Log10-transformed breadth and depth values were compared by one-way ANOVA with Sidak's multiple comparisons tests. TCRdb took this table from immuneACCESS and kept in-frame rearrangements with V and J called. Such tables lack part of the clones; where checked against another copy, unresolved V genes explain under half of the gap, and the rest is unexplained. V and J calls and clone size come straight from that table; D and trimming were deduced from the DNA. Counted in this sample were around 180,000 clones; 87% of them appeared once. In total, the top ten clones hold less than 3% of the sample.

The paper as a whole reports these results and caveats: Because no day 14 peak-response samples were available, the repertoires could be characterized only after the peak T cell response. Conclusions about previously exposed vaccinees were limited because only six or seven AZD1222 recipients were SARS-CoV-2 seropositive at baseline. Nearly half of unique spike-specific TCRs reportedly recognized epitopes outside regions mutated in the B.1.351 and B.1.1.7 variants. Participants were mostly white British, with more females than males. The authors suggested clonal diversity may have been underestimated. After two AZD1222 doses, spike-specific TCR breadth and depth were significantly higher than at day 0 and than in MenACWY recipients. In the small 56-69-year group, the increase in depth fell short of significance, most likely because of low power. The vaccine-associated CD4 TCRs covered the entire spike protein, and the dominant responses fell in regions 160-218 and 743-854.

The V and J segments used are TRBV5-1 and TRBJ2-2, with 13 bases in between that match TRBD2. The specimen comprised peripheral blood, sampled on day 0 of AZD1222 vaccination. This clonotype originated in an adult in good health. The DNA reads TGCGCCAGCAGCCCTGGACTAGCGGGAGCGGCCGGGGAGCTGTTTTTT. Translated, it reads CASSPGLAGAAGELFF.